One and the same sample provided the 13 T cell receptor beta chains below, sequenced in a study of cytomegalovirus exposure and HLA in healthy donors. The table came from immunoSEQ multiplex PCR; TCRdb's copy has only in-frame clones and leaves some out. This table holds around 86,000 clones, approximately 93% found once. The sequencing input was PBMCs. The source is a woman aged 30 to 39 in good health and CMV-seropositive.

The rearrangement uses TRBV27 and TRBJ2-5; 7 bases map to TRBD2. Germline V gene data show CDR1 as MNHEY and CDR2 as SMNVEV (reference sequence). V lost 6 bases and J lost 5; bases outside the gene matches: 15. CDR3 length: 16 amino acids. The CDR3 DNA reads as TGTGCCAGCAGAAAACCAGCCCTGGCGGGGGAGGAGACCCAGTACTTC. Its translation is CASRKPALAGEETQYF.

For the CDR3, the DNA is TGTGCCACCAGCAGAGAGCCGGTTGGTGAGCAGTTCTTC. It codes for CATSREPVGEQFF. V gene TRBV15 combines with J gene TRBJ2-1; D gene uncertain. V was trimmed by 0 bases and J by 9 bases, leaving 9 bases between them. CDR1 and CDR2 from the germline V gene are LNHNV and YYDKDF (reference sequence). The CDR3 consists of 13 residues.

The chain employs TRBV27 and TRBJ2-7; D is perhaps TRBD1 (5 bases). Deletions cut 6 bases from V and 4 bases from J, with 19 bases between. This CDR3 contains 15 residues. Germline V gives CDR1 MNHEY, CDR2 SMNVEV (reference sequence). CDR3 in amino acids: CASSFAAPDSYEQYF. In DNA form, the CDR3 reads TGTGCCAGCAGCTTTGCCGCGCCCGACAGTTACGAGCAGTACTTC.

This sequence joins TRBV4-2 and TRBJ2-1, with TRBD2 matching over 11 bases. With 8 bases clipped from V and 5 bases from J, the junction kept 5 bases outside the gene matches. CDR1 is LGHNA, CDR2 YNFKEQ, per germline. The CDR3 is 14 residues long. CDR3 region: CASALAGAHNEQFF. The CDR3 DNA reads TGTGCCAGCGCACTAGCGGGAGCCCACAATGAGCAGTTCTTC.

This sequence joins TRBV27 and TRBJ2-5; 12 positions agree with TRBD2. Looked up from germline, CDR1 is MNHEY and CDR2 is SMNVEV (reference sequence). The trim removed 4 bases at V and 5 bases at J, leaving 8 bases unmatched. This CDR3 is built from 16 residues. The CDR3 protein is CASSSLAGGPDETQYF. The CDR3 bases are TGTGCCAGCAGTTCCCTAGCGGGAGGGCCTGATGAGACCCAGTACTTC.

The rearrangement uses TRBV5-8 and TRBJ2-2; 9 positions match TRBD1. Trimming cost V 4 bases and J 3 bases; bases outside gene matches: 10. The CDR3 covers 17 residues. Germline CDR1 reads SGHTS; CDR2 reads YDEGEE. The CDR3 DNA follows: TGTGCCAGCAGCCATCTCCGGGACAGGGCGGACACCGGGGAGCTGTTTTTT. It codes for CASSHLRDRADTGELFF.

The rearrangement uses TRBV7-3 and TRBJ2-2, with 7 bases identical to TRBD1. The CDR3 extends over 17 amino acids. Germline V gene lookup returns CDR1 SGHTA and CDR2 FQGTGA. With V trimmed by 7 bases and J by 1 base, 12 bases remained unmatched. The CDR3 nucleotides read TGTGCCAGCACCCCCTGGGGAGACAGGGTGAACACCGGGGAGCTGTTTTTT. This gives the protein CASTPWGDRVNTGELFF.

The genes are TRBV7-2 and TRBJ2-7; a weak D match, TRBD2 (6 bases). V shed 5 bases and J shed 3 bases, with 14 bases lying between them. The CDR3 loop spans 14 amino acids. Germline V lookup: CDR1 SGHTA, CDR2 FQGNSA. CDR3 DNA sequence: TGTGCCAGCAGCCCTAGCGCTGGTTTCTACGAGCAGTACTTC. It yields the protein CASSPSAGFYEQYF.

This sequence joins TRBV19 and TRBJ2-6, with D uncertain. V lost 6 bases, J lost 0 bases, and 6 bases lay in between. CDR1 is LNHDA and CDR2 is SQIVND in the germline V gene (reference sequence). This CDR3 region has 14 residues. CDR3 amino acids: CASRTPSGANVLTF. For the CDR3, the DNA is TGTGCCAGTAGGACACCCTCTGGGGCCAACGTCCTGACTTTC.

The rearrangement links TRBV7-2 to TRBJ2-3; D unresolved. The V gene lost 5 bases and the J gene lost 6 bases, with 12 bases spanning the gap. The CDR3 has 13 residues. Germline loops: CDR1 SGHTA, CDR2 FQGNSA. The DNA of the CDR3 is TGTGCCAGCAGCAATATGTGGGCGGATACGCAGTATTTT. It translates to CASSNMWADTQYF. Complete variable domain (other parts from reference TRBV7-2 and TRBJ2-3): GAGVSQSPSNKVTEKGKDVELRCDPISGHTALYWYRQSLGQGLEFLIYFQGNSAPDKSGLPSDRFSAERTGGSVSTLTIQRTQQEDSAVYLCASSNMWADTQYFGPGTRLTVL.

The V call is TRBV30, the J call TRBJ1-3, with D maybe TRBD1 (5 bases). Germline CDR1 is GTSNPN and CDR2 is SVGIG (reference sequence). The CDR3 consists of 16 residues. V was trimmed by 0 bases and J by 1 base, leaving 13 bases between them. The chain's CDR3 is CAWSVGVGGSGNTIYF. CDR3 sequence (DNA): TGTGCCTGGAGTGTTGGAGTCGGGGGATCTGGAAACACCATATATTTT. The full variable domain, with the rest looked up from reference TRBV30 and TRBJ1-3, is SQTIHQWPATLVQPVGSPLSLECTVEGTSNPNLYWYRQAAGRGLQLLFYSVGIGQISSEVPQNLSASRPQDRQFILSSKKLLLSDSGFYLCAWSVGVGGSGNTIYFGEGSWLTVV.

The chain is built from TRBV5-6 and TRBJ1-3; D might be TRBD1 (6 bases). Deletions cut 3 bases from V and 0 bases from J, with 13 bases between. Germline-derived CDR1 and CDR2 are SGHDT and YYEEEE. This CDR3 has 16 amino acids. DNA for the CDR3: TGTGCCAGCAGCTGGGGGACACCGAGCTCTGGAAACACCATATATTTT. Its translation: CASSWGTPSSGNTIYF.

CDR3 nucleotides: TGTGCCAGCAGCTTAGCGGGCTTGGGGCATGAGCAGTTCTTC. It codes for CASSLAGLGHEQFF. This sequence joins TRBV5-5 and TRBJ2-1, with D maybe TRBD2 (6 bases). This CDR3 spans 14 amino acids. From germline, CDR1 is SGHKS and CDR2 YYEKEE (reference sequence). Trimming shortened V by 2 bases and J by 8 bases, and 14 bases separated the two germline ends.